The 14 T cell receptor beta chains listed next were all sequenced from one sample in a study of STAT5B mutations in CD4+ large granular lymphocyte leukemia. Some clones are missing from TCRdb's copy, which holds only in-frame ones; the method was immunoSEQ multiplex PCR. The sample lists around 38,000 clones, nearly 90% seen once, with roughly 3.2% in the top ten. Sequencing was done on a sample of CD4+ T cells from blood buffy coats. The receptors shown here come from a human donor in good health.

This clone turned up a few times. The chain links TRBV7-2 to TRBJ2-7, with D possibly TRBD2 on 6 matching bases. From germline, CDR1 is SGHTA and CDR2 FQGNSA. CDR3 size: 14 residues. Between the trimmed V and J ends, which lost 5 bases and 7 bases, there was a span of 18 bases. CDR3 residues: CASSRNPIRGEQYF. The CDR3 DNA reads as TGTGCCAGCAGCCGGAACCCGATCCGGGGGGAGCAGTACTTC. Full variable domain (rest looked up from reference TRBV7-2 and TRBJ2-7): GAGVSQSPSNKVTEKGKDVELRCDPISGHTALYWYRQSLGQGLEFLIYFQGNSAPDKSGLPSDRFSAERTGGSVSTLTIQRTQQEDSAVYLCASSRNPIRGEQYFGPGTRLTVT.

This chain joins TRBV28 and TRBJ2-1; D ambiguous. The CDR3 totals 15 residues. V was shortened by 2 bases and J by 3 bases, with 11 bases between the two germline ends. The germline CDR1 and CDR2 sequences are MDHEN and SYDVKM. The CDR3 sequence is CASSLPVGDYNEQFF. The CDR3 DNA is TGTGCCAGCAGTTTACCCGTAGGAGACTACAATGAGCAGTTCTTC.

The chain uses TRBV7-3 and TRBJ2-6; TRBD2 matches 7 bases. Looked up from germline, CDR1 is SGHTA and CDR2 is FQGTGA. This CDR3 is 15 amino acids long. The V segment lost 7 bases and the J segment 1 base; nucleotides outside the gene matches: 4. The CDR3 DNA is TGTGCCAGCATGCGGGAGAGGTCTGGGGCCAACGTCCTGACTTTC. Translating it yields CASMRERSGANVLTF. Combining the CDR3 with reference TRBV7-3 and TRBJ2-6 gives the whole variable domain GAGVSQTPSNKVTEKGKYVELRCDPISGHTALYWYRQSLGQGPEFLIYFQGTGAADDSGLPNDRFFAVRPEGSVSTLKIQRTERGDSAVYLCASMRERSGANVLTFGAGSRLTVL.

V usage is TRBV7-9 and J usage is TRBJ2-7, with a weak D call TRBD1 (6 bases). Germline assignment: CDR1 SEHNR and CDR2 FQNEAQ (reference sequence). The ends were cut back, 5 bases at V and 2 bases at J, with 13 bases in the middle. The CDR3 consists of 14 residues. CDR3 sequence: CASSPGTIAYEQYF. CDR3 bases: TGTGCCAGCAGCCCAGGGACAATTGCCTACGAGCAGTACTTC.

The V and J genes are TRBV18 and TRBJ2-7; TRBD1 matches 8 bases. The CDR3 runs to 13 residues. Trimming cost V 4 bases and J 5 bases; bases outside gene matches: 4. Germline V gives CDR1 KGHSH, CDR2 LQKENI. The CDR3 spells CASSQQGDNEQYF. CDR3 DNA: TGTGCCAGCTCACAACAGGGGGACAACGAGCAGTACTTC. The full variable domain, in which reference TRBV18 and TRBJ2-7 provide the parts outside the CDR3, is NAGVMQNPRHLVRRRGQEARLRCSPMKGHSHVYWYRQLPEEGLKFMVYLQKENIIDESGMPKERFSAEFPKEGPSILRIQQVVRGDSAAYFCASSQQGDNEQYFGPGTRLTVT.

The chain uses TRBV5-1 and TRBJ2-1; 8 nucleotides line up with TRBD2. The CDR3 extends over 16 amino acids. V dropped 0 bases and J dropped 8; count of bases not matched to a gene: 10. Germline CDR1 is SGHRS and CDR2 is YFSETQ. CDR3 sequence (DNA): TGCGCCAGCAGCTTGGAAGCGGGAGCCTCCGGCCATGAGCAGTTCTTC. Translation gives CASSLEAGASGHEQFF. The full variable domain, in which reference TRBV5-1 and TRBJ2-1 provide the parts outside the CDR3, is KAGVTQTPRYLIKTRGQQVTLSCSPISGHRSVSWYQQTPGQGLQFLFEYFSETQRNKGNFPGRFSGRQFSNSRSEMNVSTLELGDSALYLCASSLEAGASGHEQFFGPGTRLTVL.

V and J are TRBV9 and TRBJ2-7; 12 positions agree with TRBD1. Per germline, CDR1 SGDLS and CDR2 YYNGEE. This CDR3 contains 16 residues. V was clipped by 3 bases and J by 4 bases; unmatched bases: 8. The DNA for the CDR3 is TGTGCCAGCAGCGCGCCCGGGACAGGGGGCATTTACGAGCAGTACTTC. This codes for CASSAPGTGGIYEQYF.

V usage is TRBV11-2 and J usage is TRBJ2-2; 9 bases match TRBD1. The CDR3 extends over 14 amino acids. Germline V gene sequence: CDR1 SGHAT, CDR2 FQNNGV. After removal of 7 bases from V and 3 bases from J, the junction contained 3 bases not matched to a gene. This CDR3 is CASNTGGDTGELFF. CDR3 bases: TGTGCCAGCAACACAGGGGGCGACACCGGGGAGCTGTTTTTT.

The chain joins TRBV29-1 to TRBJ2-1; the match to TRBD2 covers 8 bases. CDR3 length: 11 residues. CDR1 is SQVTM, CDR2 ANQGSEA, per germline. The J segment lost 9 bases and the V segment lost 6 bases, leaving 4 bases of the junction unmatched. CDR3 sequence: CSVRGGSEQFF. In nucleotides, the CDR3 is TGCAGCGTCCGGGGGGGATCTGAGCAGTTCTTC.

The V call is TRBV5-1, the J call TRBJ1-4, with D possibly matching TRBD1 (6 bases). The CDR3 length is 15 residues. V dropped 0 bases and J dropped 7 bases, with 13 bases sitting between them. Germline lookup yields CDR1 SGHRS and CDR2 YFSETQ. CDR3: CASSLVGGGGEKLFF. CDR3 DNA sequence: TGCGCCAGCAGCTTGGTAGGGGGTGGCGGTGAAAAACTGTTTTTT.

The gene calls are TRBV5-6 and TRBJ2-5; D is unresolved. This CDR3 comprises 13 residues. Trimming removed 4 bases from V and 1 base from J, with 8 bases in between. The V gene's germline CDR1 is SGHDT and CDR2 YYEEEE. CDR3 DNA: TGTGCCAGCAGCACCTACATCCAAGAGACCCAGTACTTC. Protein product: CASSTYIQETQYF. The full variable domain, in which reference TRBV5-6 and TRBJ2-5 provide the parts outside the CDR3, is DAGVTQSPTHLIKTRGQQVTLRCSPKSGHDTVSWYQQALGQGPQFIFQYYEEEERQRGNFPDRFSGHQFPNYSSELNVNALLLGDSALYLCASSTYIQETQYFGPGTRLLVL.

The CDR3 is CASSPSPGQGRGTEAFF. CDR3 in DNA: TGCGCCAGCAGCCCCTCCCCGGGACAGGGGAGGGGCACTGAAGCTTTCTTT. The chain uses TRBV5-1 and TRBJ1-1; 10 bases line up with TRBD1. This CDR3 comprises 17 residues. The trim removed 4 bases at V and 4 bases at J, leaving 13 bases unmatched. Germline V gene sequence: CDR1 SGHRS, CDR2 YFSETQ. The full variable domain, its missing parts supplied by reference TRBV5-1 and TRBJ1-1, is KAGVTQTPRYLIKTRGQQVTLSCSPISGHRSVSWYQQTPGQGLQFLFEYFSETQRNKGNFPGRFSGRQFSNSRSEMNVSTLELGDSALYLCASSPSPGQGRGTEAFFGQGTRLTVV.

The chain links TRBV19 to TRBJ1-2; D gene uncertain. Germline assignment: CDR1 LNHDA and CDR2 SQIVND (reference sequence). The CDR3 loop spans 15 amino acids. In DNA form, the CDR3 reads TGTGCTGTAGCGACACCTCTTTTCTGGGACTATGGCTACACCTTC. It codes for CAVATPLFWDYGYTF.

The chain has TRBV27 and TRBJ2-1; D is possibly TRBD1 (5 bases). Germline V gene data show CDR1 as MNHEY and CDR2 as SMNVEV (reference sequence). V lost 7 bases and J 4 bases, leaving 11 bases between the germline ends. The CDR3 extends over 13 amino acids. The CDR3 DNA reads as TGTGCCAGCACGCCAAGGGGTTACAATGAGCAGTTCTTC. Encoded protein: CASTPRGYNEQFF.